The 26 T cell receptor beta chains below all came from one sample that was sequenced in a study of cytomegalovirus exposure and HLA in healthy donors. The primer mix had 60 Vbeta and 13 Jbeta primers. Assay: immunoSEQ multiplex PCR; the TCRdb copy retains only in-frame clones and omits some. The repertoire consists of 120,000 or so clones, with 55% to 75% occurring once and the leading ten covering roughly 1.6%. The specimen was PBMCs. The receptor set was obtained from a man aged 30-40 years in good health and CMV-seropositive.

V gene TRBV9 combines with J gene TRBJ2-1, with 11 nucleotides matching TRBD2. Germline CDR1 SGDLS, CDR2 YYNGEE. Trimming at V came to 4 bases and at J to 5 bases, leaving 8 bases not matched to a gene. CDR3 length: 16 amino acids. CDR3 region: CASSLHGTSGNNEQFF. CDR3 DNA sequence: TGTGCCAGCAGCCTTCACGGGACTAGCGGAAACAATGAGCAGTTCTTC.

The V gene is TRBV7-2, the J gene TRBJ2-2, with D possibly being TRBD1 (8 bases). The germline V and J ends were trimmed by 5 bases and 5 bases, with 15 bases remaining between them. Germline-derived CDR1 and CDR2 are SGHTA and FQGNSA. The CDR3 has 15 residues. CDR3 residues: CASSRDRGGTGELFF. The DNA of the CDR3 is TGTGCCAGCAGCCGAGACAGGGGAGGGACCGGGGAGCTGTTTTTT. Variable domain in full (rest from reference TRBV7-2 and TRBJ2-2): GAGVSQSPSNKVTEKGKDVELRCDPISGHTALYWYRQSLGQGLEFLIYFQGNSAPDKSGLPSDRFSAERTGGSVSTLTIQRTQQEDSAVYLCASSRDRGGTGELFFGEGSRLTVL.

The chain recombines TRBV6-6 with TRBJ1-1; TRBD1 aligns across 8 bases. The CDR3 is 14 amino acids. The V segment lost 3 bases and the J segment 1 base; nucleotides outside the gene matches: 1. The germline gives CDR1 MNHNY, CDR2 SVGAGI (reference sequence). The CDR3 DNA follows: TGTGCCAGCAGTTATGGACAGGGGAACACTGAAGCTTTCTTT. Protein sequence: CASSYGQGNTEAFF.

The rearrangement links TRBV5-6 to TRBJ1-3; 7 bases line up with TRBD1. V lost 4 bases to trimming and J lost 4 bases; unmatched junction nucleotides: 5. CDR1 SGHDT and CDR2 YYEEEE come from the germline V gene. CDR3 size: 14 residues. CDR3 coding DNA: TGTGCCAGCAGCGAGGGACAGTGGGGAAACACCATATATTTT. Translated, it gives CASSEGQWGNTIYF.

The gene calls are TRBV2 and TRBJ1-1; tentative D call: TRBD1 (6 bases). The ends were cut back, 5 bases at V and 3 bases at J, with 16 bases in the middle. This CDR3 is built from 15 residues. Germline V CDR1 and CDR2: SNHLY, FYNNEI. DNA of the CDR3: TGTGCCAGCAGTCTACAGGGCCCCCGGGACACTGAAGCTTTCTTT. As protein: CASSLQGPRDTEAFF.

This clone was seen a few times. The V gene is TRBV9, the J gene TRBJ2-7, with a tentative D call TRBD1 (6 bases). V was shortened by 4 bases and J by 3 bases, with 14 bases between the two germline ends. The CDR3 is made up of 14 amino acids. Germline CDR1 reads SGDLS; CDR2 reads YYNGEE. The CDR3 region is CASSPLDRDYEQYF. The CDR3 bases are TGTGCCAGCAGCCCCTTGGACAGAGACTACGAGCAGTACTTC.

This clone was picked up one time. The chain recombines TRBV7-3 with TRBJ2-6, with 10 bases aligning to TRBD2. CDR1 is SGHTA, CDR2 FQGTGA, per germline. Losses at the gene ends were 5 bases for V and 2 bases for J; bases not matched to a gene: 9. The CDR3 covers 18 residues. This CDR3 is CASSLIAGGQAGANVLTF. The CDR3 nucleotides are TGTGCCAGCAGCCTTATAGCGGGAGGACAGGCTGGGGCCAACGTCCTGACTTTC.

This clone was seen a few times. The chain joins TRBV5-4 to TRBJ1-4; D gene ambiguous. Germline V gives CDR1 SGHNT, CDR2 YYREEE (reference sequence). This CDR3 has 15 residues. The V end lost 0 bases, the J end lost 0 bases, and 6 bases lay between the germline ends. The CDR3 loop is CASSLDLSTNEKLFF. CDR3 DNA sequence: TGTGCCAGCAGCTTGGACTTATCAACTAATGAAAAACTGTTTTTT.

This clone was counted between two and nine times. V is TRBV9 and J is TRBJ2-7; D may be TRBD2 (6 bases). The CDR3 has 13 amino acids. Germline-derived CDR1 and CDR2 are SGDLS and YYNGEE. The V and J ends lost 0 bases and 6 bases respectively, with 10 bases between them. This chain's CDR3 is CASSVELAGEQYF. In DNA, the CDR3 is TGTGCCAGCAGCGTAGAACTAGCCGGCGAGCAGTACTTC.

A few counts support this clone. The V and J genes are TRBV4-2 and TRBJ2-3, with D possibly TRBD1 on 6 matching bases. The ends were cut back, 5 bases at V and 6 bases at J, with 21 bases in the middle. The germline V gene has CDR1 LGHNA and CDR2 YNFKEQ. CDR3 size: 16 residues. The DNA for the CDR3 is TGTGCCAGCAGCTTGATGATCCGAGGGGGTTCGGATACGCAGTATTTT. Residues: CASSLMIRGGSDTQYF.

The chain couples TRBV7-2 to TRBJ1-5, with unresolved D. The V gene's germline CDR1 is SGHTA and CDR2 FQGNSA. This CDR3 contains 14 residues. The germline V and J ends were trimmed by 1 base and 7 bases, with 11 bases remaining between them. Written as DNA, the CDR3 is TGTGCCAGCAGCTTAGGGCAGACTGGGCAGCCCCAGCATTTT. Translation: CASSLGQTGQPQHF.

This chain joins TRBV5-1 and TRBJ2-3, with D possibly matching TRBD2 (6 bases). V was pared by 3 bases and J by 2 bases, with 10 bases between. The CDR3 runs 14 residues. The germline V gene encodes CDR1 SGHRS and CDR2 YFSETQ. CDR3 sequence: CASSYRDFTDTQYF. The CDR3 DNA reads as TGCGCCAGCAGCTACCGGGACTTCACAGATACGCAGTATTTT.

This chain links TRBV6-5 with TRBJ1-2, with 9 bases fitting TRBD1. V lost 7 bases to trimming and J lost 8 bases; unmatched junction nucleotides: 8. Germline V CDR1 and CDR2: MNHEY, SVGAGI. The CDR3 has 13 residues. CDR3 loop: CASTTQGANGYTF. The CDR3 coding sequence is TGTGCCAGCACCACACAGGGGGCCAACGGCTACACCTTC.

The V call is TRBV7-3, the J call TRBJ2-2; D perhaps matches TRBD1 (6 bases). The V end was cut by 0 bases, the J end by 3 bases, with 14 bases between. This CDR3 has 17 residues. Germline V gene data show CDR1 as SGHTA and CDR2 as FQGTGA. The DNA for the CDR3 is TGTGCCAGCAGCTTAACAAAACAGGGACGGGACACCGGGGAGCTGTTTTTT. It translates to CASSLTKQGRDTGELFF.

This rearrangement joins TRBV5-1 to TRBJ2-1; D remains ambiguous. The CDR3 has 14 amino acids. Trimming took 5 bases from V and 5 from J, leaving 14 bases between them. The germline gives CDR1 SGHRS, CDR2 YFSETQ. CDR3 sequence: CASSVEPTNNEQFF. CDR3 nucleotides: TGCGCCAGCAGTGTTGAGCCTACTAACAATGAGCAGTTCTTC.

The chain links TRBV6-1 to TRBJ2-7, with TRBD1 matching over 7 bases. V lost 6 bases, J lost 0 bases, and 5 bases stayed unmatched. CDR3 size: 14 residues. CDR1 and CDR2 from the germline V gene are MNHNS and SASEGT. The CDR3 DNA is TGTGCCAGCAGGCACAGGGGCGGCTCCTACGAGCAGTACTTC. It yields the protein CASRHRGGSYEQYF.

CDR3 sequence: CASSLSGRNRAFF. As DNA, the CDR3 is TGTGCCAGCAGTTTATCGGGGAGGAATCGAGCTTTCTTT. The gene calls are TRBV27 and TRBJ1-1; no clear D. The CDR3 sequence is 13 residues long. V gave up 0 bases and J gave up 10 bases, with 12 bases separating them. CDR1 is MNHEY and CDR2 is SMNVEV in the germline V gene (reference sequence).

CDR3 coding DNA: TGTGCCAGCAGTCCAGGGGGATGGGCTACTGAAGCTTTCTTT. It codes for CASSPGGWATEAFF. The V call is TRBV7-9, the J call TRBJ1-1, with 7 bases lining up with TRBD1. Looked up from germline, CDR1 is SEHNR and CDR2 is FQNEAQ (reference sequence). V was pared by 6 bases and J by 5 bases, with 9 bases of the junction left unmatched. This CDR3 has 14 amino acids.

The genes are TRBV5-1 and TRBJ2-3; possible D gene TRBD1, 6 bases. Germline CDR1 and CDR2: SGHRS and YFSETQ. The CDR3 runs to 14 residues. V lost 2 bases to trimming and J lost 2 bases, with 9 bases between them. Written as DNA, the CDR3 is TGCGCCAGCAGCTTTGGGGACACCACAGATACGCAGTATTTT. Its protein product is CASSFGDTTDTQYF.

V and J are TRBV27 and TRBJ2-5; perhaps TRBD2 as D (6 bases). The V end was cut by 4 bases, the J end by 4 bases, with 19 bases between. The CDR3 has 16 residues. Germline V gene data show CDR1 as MNHEY and CDR2 as SMNVEV (reference sequence). The CDR3 bases are TGTGCCAGCAGTTCCTGGGGATCCCCGGAGGGAGAGACCCAGTACTTC. Amino acids: CASSSWGSPEGETQYF.

This chain uses TRBV5-1 with TRBJ2-7; 10 positions match TRBD2. Trimming cost V 0 bases and J 6 bases; bases outside gene matches: 3. The CDR3 contains 14 residues. CDR1 is SGHRS and CDR2 is YFSETQ in the germline V gene. CDR3 DNA sequence: TGCGCCAGCAGCTTGGTCCTAGCGGGAGTCGAGCAGTACTTC. Translation gives CASSLVLAGVEQYF.

Notes on this clone: The junction differs from germline at one of its ends, possibly a read error. The genes are TRBV7-9 and TRBJ1-2, with a tentative D call TRBD1 (5 bases). The CDR3 is 17 amino acids. Germline V lookup: CDR1 SEHNR, CDR2 FQNEAQ (reference sequence). The CDR3: CSSSLGLGLRANYGYTF. The CDR3 DNA reads as TGTTCCAGCAGCTTGGGGTTGGGGCTCCGAGCTAACTATGGCTACACCTTC.

This sequence joins TRBV27 and TRBJ1-5; the D is unclear. The V and J ends lost 6 bases and 4 bases respectively, with 13 bases between them. Germline CDR1 and CDR2: MNHEY and SMNVEV (reference sequence). The CDR3 loop spans 14 amino acids. The CDR3 sequence: CASSLRLFNQPQHF. CDR3 DNA sequence: TGTGCCAGCAGCCTCCGGTTGTTTAATCAGCCCCAGCATTTT.

This clone showed up just once. This chain links TRBV6-6 with TRBJ2-7, with D possibly matching TRBD2 (5 bases). V lost 6 bases to trimming and J lost 4 bases, with 16 bases between them. This CDR3 has 14 residues. Per germline, CDR1 MNHNY and CDR2 SVGAGI (reference sequence). This CDR3 is CASSPIGGFYEQYF. As DNA, the CDR3 is TGTGCCAGCAGCCCAATCGGCGGGTTTTACGAGCAGTACTTC.

This chain links TRBV9 with TRBJ2-3; possibly TRBD2 for D (6 bases). V lost 3 bases to trimming and J lost 2 bases, with 19 bases between them. The germline CDR1 and CDR2 sequences are SGDLS and YYNGEE. The CDR3 loop spans 17 amino acids. CDR3 DNA sequence: TGTGCCAGCAGCGGCGGGACGGGTGGCGGGTTCACAGATACGCAGTATTTT. Translation: CASSGGTGGGFTDTQYF.

The V gene is TRBV10-3, the J gene TRBJ2-5, with TRBD2 matching 8 bases. The V segment lost 8 bases and the J segment 7 bases; nucleotides outside the gene matches: 12. The V gene's germline CDR1 is ENHRY and CDR2 SYGVKD. This CDR3 has 14 residues. CDR3 coding DNA: TGTGCCATCCGCGGAAGCGGGAGTGTTGGGACCCAGTACTTC. It yields the protein CAIRGSGSVGTQYF.